This T cell receptor beta chain was sequenced for a study of CD8+ T cells in alopecia areata. Across the study: Among treated patients, oral tofacitinib was administered at 5 to 10 mg twice daily. The protocol delivered tofacitinib for 6 to 18 months, then withdrew it for 6 months. General observations from the study: Affected scalp, especially in alopecia totalis/universalis, had a higher clonality than normal scalp did.

It was from PBMCs that CD4+ and CD8+ T cells were sorted. Sequencing used cDNA as its template, made by extracting RNA and reverse transcribing it. The method was immunoSEQ multiplex PCR; TCRdb's version includes in-frame clones alone and lacks a portion of them. The table records 75,000 to 100,000 clones, roughly 42% of them present only once. For this clone: The antigen is undetermined.

The source material was CD4+ T cells sorted from blood. The TCR sequence derives from a human donor with alopecia areata.

The CDR3 nucleotides are TGCAGCGTTGGCCAGGAGCGGACCCAGTACTTC. Its protein is CSVGQERTQYF. This rearrangement joins TRBV29-1 to TRBJ2-5; D remains ambiguous. With 4 bases removed from V and 7 bases from J, the gap between germline ends came to 10 bases. This CDR3 comprises 11 residues. Germline lookup yields CDR1 SQVTM and CDR2 ANQGSEA.